This is a list of T cell receptor beta chains from one sample in a study of response to subunit inactivated influenza vaccine. One entry per CDR3 protein, called by TCRdb with MiXCR from the RT-PCR reads. The sample holds over 650,000 distinct CDR3 sequences; around 18% are singletons and the top ten take about a tenth. Sequencing used PBMCs from blood, obtained 4 to 6 days after vaccination. The source of these receptors is a man aged 50-60 years who received an inactivated influenza vaccine. Each CDR3 is given with its conserved first and last residue. The order of the fields is clone size, J gene, D gene, V gene, CDR3 DNA, CDR3 protein. D genes are given only for firm matches. Clone sizes are given selectively: once, few, many, or a class where the clone is expanded.

>few|TRBJ2-7|NA|TRBV6-5
TGTGCCAGCAGTTACTCCCAGGGTAGAGGAGACGAGCAGTACTTC
CASSYSQGRGDEQYF
>NA|TRBJ2-5|NA|TRBV4-3
TGCGCCAGCAGCCAAGAACTCGGAGGTTTGGAGACCCAGTACTTC
CASSQELGGLETQYF
>few|TRBJ1-5|TRBD1|TRBV7-2
TGTGCCAGTACTCGGACAGGGACAGGCAATCAGCCCCAGCATTTT
CASTRTGTGNQPQHF
>NA|TRBJ2-7|NA|TRBV10-3
TGTGCCATCAGTGAGTCGGGACAAACCTACGAGCAGTACTTC
CAISESGQTYEQYF
>few|TRBJ1-1|NA|TRBV12-3/TRBV12-4
TGTGCCAGCAGTGAAGGCCAAAGTTTGGGGACGAACACTGAAGCTTTCTTT
CASSEGQSLGTNTEAFF
>NA|TRBJ1-2|NA|TRBV12-3/TRBV12-4
TGTGCCAGCAGTCACACAGCGGGCTATGGCTACACCTTC
CASSHTAGYGYTF
>NA|TRBJ1-1|NA|TRBV4-3
TGCGCCAGCAGCCAAGTTGGGGCGGCGAACACTGAAGCTTTCTTT
CASSQVGAANTEAFF
>few|TRBJ2-7|NA|TRBV7-9
TGTGCCAGCAGCCGAACGACTGATTCTTCTTTCGAGCAGTACTTC
CASSRTTDSSFEQYF
>NA|TRBJ2-1|NA|TRBV11-3
TGTGCCAGCAGTCCCGGGAAGGGAGACCCCCCCTACAATGAGCAGTTCTTC
CASSPGKGDPPYNEQFF
>many|TRBJ2-5|NA|TRBV20-1
TGCAGTGCTCTAGAACAAGAGACCCAGTACTTC
CSALEQETQYF
>many|TRBJ2-3|NA|TRBV5-1
TGCGCCAGCAGCTTGACGGGAACCAGCACAGATACGCAGTATTTT
CASSLTGTSTDTQYF
>NA|TRBJ2-3|NA|TRBV7-2
TGTGCCAGCACCACCGGGGGATCCACAGATACGCAGTATTTT
CASTTGGSTDTQYF
>few|TRBJ2-2|TRBD2|TRBV6-1
TGTGCCAGCAGTAAGGGACTAGCGGGGGGGAATCACGACACCGGGGAGCTGTTTTTT
CASSKGLAGGNHDTGELFF
>NA|TRBJ2-7|NA|TRBV28
TGTGCCAGCACTCTCTTACTGGGGCGCTACGAGCAGTACTTC
CASTLLLGRYEQYF
>few|TRBJ2-5|NA|TRBV27
TGTGCCACGACACAGGGGGGAGGGCCGGGGGAGACCCAGTACTTC
CATTQGGGPGETQYF
>many|TRBJ2-7|TRBD2|TRBV20-1
TGCAGTGCTAGAACCCCCCTAGCGGGTGTCTACGAGCAGTACTTC
CSARTPLAGVYEQYF
>few|TRBJ2-3|NA|TRBV4-3
TGCGCCAGCAGCCAAGGCGGGCCGGGCTACACAGATACGCAGTATTTT
CASSQGGPGYTDTQYF
>many|TRBJ2-7|NA|TRBV5-1
TGCGCCAGCAGCTTGGAGGCGGCCGCGAGCTCCTACGAGCAGTACTTC
CASSLEAAASSYEQYF
>NA|TRBJ2-1|TRBD2|TRBV10-3
TGTGCCATCAGTGGGTCCACTAGCGGGACCTACAATGAGCAGTTCTTC
CAISGSTSGTYNEQFF
>NA|TRBJ1-2|NA|TRBV29-1
TGCAGCGTTGAAAAGGGGGAAGGAGGCTACACCTTC
CSVEKGEGGYTF
>NA|TRBJ2-1|TRBD2|TRBV28
TGTGCCAGCAGTTCCAGGGGGGGACTAGCGATCCGGGCCTACAATGAGCAGTTCTTC
CASSSRGGLAIRAYNEQFF
>NA|TRBJ2-1|TRBD2|TRBV7-3
TGTGCCAGCAGCTCCGTTAACTTACTAGCGGGAGGAACCAATGAGCAGTTCTTC
CASSSVNLLAGGTNEQFF
>NA|TRBJ2-2|NA|TRBV10-3
TGTGCCTCAAACAGGGAGGGCACCGGGGAGCTGTTTTTT
CASNREGTGELFF